The present entry profiles one T cell receptor (beta chain) with its context. Its target is unknown. Roughly 100,000 TCR templates underwent assay in every sample. TCRdb's table, derived via immunoSEQ multiplex PCR, lists solely in-frame clones and lacks some. The profile shows roughly 120,000 clones, just over 90% of them singletons. The data were obtained in a study of siplizumab effects on memory and regulatory T cells. Notes on the study in general: Naive-or-memory phenotypes were unassignable for roughly 75-95% of proliferating CD4+ or CD8+ clones. Naive T cells seemed more diverse than memory cells and seemed major alloresponse contributors.

Per germline, CDR1 SGDLS and CDR2 YYNGEE. V was shortened by 0 bases and J by 1 base, with 8 bases between the two germline ends. There are 15 residues in the CDR3. This TCR was sampled from a human donor in good health. The sample comprised Tregs sorted from blood. The chain combines TRBV9 with TRBJ2-1; D is uncertain. The CDR3 DNA reads TGTGCCAGCAGCGTAGGACATACTTCCTACAATGAGCAGTTCTTC. It codes for CASSVGHTSYNEQFF.